This T cell receptor (beta chain) was sequenced in a study of T cell clusters in autoimmune cytopenias. Study context: TRB sequencing had a median approximately 52,000 reads and 2,350 distinct clonotypes per sample. Study-wide results and caveats: TRB repertoire shifts in secondary cytopenia and chronic lymphocytic leukemia mostly reflected lymphoma, not autoimmunity. Exclusive TRB clusters were approximately 2.9-fold more numerous in healthy donors than in active autoimmune hepatitis.

The CDR3 runs to 12 residues. The germline CDR1 and CDR2 sequences are SGHDT and YYEEEE. TRB was amplified by touch-down multiplex PCR, primer pools A and B combined. TCRdb re-called the multiplex PCR reads; every CDR3 protein appears as one record, without DNA. Its table records a few thousand distinct CDR3 sequences. In the case of this clonotype: Its antigen is unknown.

Some 40,000 genome equivalents of blood DNA were amplified for TRB. Sequencing used peripheral blood. The receptor's source is a human donor with an autoimmune cytopenia or autoimmune hepatitis (not recorded which). The V gene is TRBV5-6, the J gene TRBJ2-7. CDR3: CASSLYGYEQYF.